The 19 T cell receptor beta chains listed next were all sequenced from one sample in a study of T cell changes during pregnancy in multiple sclerosis. Some clones are missing from TCRdb's copy, which holds only in-frame ones; the method was immunoSEQ multiplex PCR. The sample lists about 28,000 clones, approximately 89% occurring once. The source material was CD4+ T cells from peripheral blood mononuclear cells, sampled in the second trimester of pregnancy. The receptors here all came from a female donor with multiple sclerosis, enrolled in a pregnancy study.

The J gene is TRBJ2-7, the V gene TRBV21-1; the table's D call TRBD1 went unverified against the DNA. TRBV21-1 is given as a pseudogene. There are 17 residues in the CDR3. DNA of the CDR3: TGTGCCAGCACCGAACTGAGTAGCCGGGACAGCCCAGACGAGCAGTACTTC. This gives the protein CASTELSSRDSPDEQYF.

The chain carries TRBV18 and TRBJ1-2; D ambiguous. V shed 1 base and J shed 8 bases, with 17 bases lying between them. The germline V gene encodes CDR1 KGHSH and CDR2 LQKENI. The CDR3 contains 15 residues. In DNA form, the CDR3 reads TGTGCCAGCTCACCACTCCTCGGAGAGGGCAAGGGCTACACCTTC. It translates to CASSPLLGEGKGYTF.

The chain combines TRBV5-1 with TRBJ2-2; 7 bases align to TRBD1. Germline V gives CDR1 SGHRS, CDR2 YFSETQ. J lost 6 bases, V lost 2 bases, and 1 base had no gene match. The CDR3 is made up of 13 amino acids. In nucleotides, the CDR3 is TGCGCCAGCAGCTTACAGGGGTCCGGGGAGCTGTTTTTT. Protein sequence: CASSLQGSGELFF.

The chain carries TRBV19 and TRBJ2-7, with D perhaps matching TRBD1 (5 bases). The germline V and J ends were trimmed by 4 bases and 8 bases, with 18 bases remaining between them. In germline, CDR1 is LNHDA, CDR2 SQIVND (reference sequence). CDR3 size: 14 residues. DNA for the CDR3: TGTGCCAGTAGTACACAGGTGACCAGCTTCCAGCAGTACTTC. As protein: CASSTQVTSFQQYF. The full variable domain, completed using reference TRBV19 and TRBJ2-7, is DGGITQSPKYLFRKEGQNVTLSCEQNLNHDAMYWYRQDPGQGLRLIYYSQIVNDFQKGDIAEGYSVSREKKESFPLTVTSAQKNPTAFYLCASSTQVTSFQQYFGPGTRLTVT.

The chain uses TRBV4-1 and TRBJ1-3, with 10 nucleotides matching TRBD1. This CDR3 spans 18 amino acids. Germline values: CDR1 MGHRA, CDR2 YSYEKL. V dropped 2 bases and J dropped 1; count of bases not matched to a gene: 8. The CDR3 protein is CASSQRQGARVSGNTIYF. CDR3 nucleotide sequence: TGCGCCAGCAGCCAAAGACAGGGGGCCCGAGTGTCTGGAAACACCATATATTTT.

The chain joins TRBV7-2 to TRBJ2-2; D gene ambiguous. The CDR3 is made up of 15 amino acids. The germline CDR1 and CDR2 sequences are SGHTA and FQGNSA. The ends were cut back, 4 bases at V and 4 bases at J, with 13 bases in the middle. The CDR3 DNA sequence: TGTGCCAGCAGCTCAGTGTCTTCTGGCACCGGGGAGCTGTTTTTT. Translating it yields CASSSVSSGTGELFF.

V gene TRBV6-1 combines with J gene TRBJ1-2; D ambiguous. CDR1 and CDR2 from the germline V gene are MNHNS and SASEGT. Trimming left V 5 bases short and J 4 bases short, with 11 bases between. This CDR3 region has 13 residues. The CDR3 loop is CASSYVRAYGYTF. In nucleotides, the CDR3 is TGTGCCAGCAGTTATGTGAGGGCCTATGGCTACACCTTC.

Here the CDR3 DNA reads TGTGCCTGGAATCGGGGGGCCGGGGACGGCTATGGCTACACCTTC. The encoded protein is CAWNRGAGDGYGYTF. The gene calls are TRBV30 and TRBJ1-2; TRBD1 might be the D (6 bases). This CDR3 region has 15 residues. Germline lookup yields CDR1 GTSNPN and CDR2 SVGIG (reference sequence). The V and J ends lost 4 bases and 4 bases respectively, with 19 bases between them.

The V and J genes are TRBV7-9 and TRBJ2-1, with TRBD2 matching over 11 bases. V shed 2 bases, J shed 3 bases, and the junction held 0 bases outside the gene matches. CDR3 length: 15 residues. Germline CDR1 is SEHNR and CDR2 is FQNEAQ (reference sequence). In DNA, the CDR3 is TGTGCCAGCAGCTTACTAGCGGGGGGCTACAATGAGCAGTTCTTC. Translated: CASSLLAGGYNEQFF.

On this clone: Mismatch with germline at one junction end may stem from a read error. This chain links TRBV11-2 with TRBJ1-1; a possible D gene is TRBD1 (6 bases). The CDR3 runs to 13 residues. The germline V gene has CDR1 SGHAT and CDR2 FQNNGV. CDR3 amino acids: CASSLEQGQAAFF. In DNA, the CDR3 is TGTGCCAGCAGCCTAGAGCAGGGACAAGCGGCTTTCTTT.

This chain uses TRBV5-1 with TRBJ1-1; no clear D gene. V was clipped by 4 bases and J by 0 bases, with 22 bases between them. CDR1 SGHRS and CDR2 YFSETQ come from the germline V gene. CDR3 length equals 18 residues. Here the CDR3 DNA reads TGCGCCAGCAGCCCGAAGGTCGAGGGAGGGCCCATGAACACTGAAGCTTTCTTT. Protein: CASSPKVEGGPMNTEAFF. Combining the CDR3 with reference TRBV5-1 and TRBJ1-1 gives the whole variable domain KAGVTQTPRYLIKTRGQQVTLSCSPISGHRSVSWYQQTPGQGLQFLFEYFSETQRNKGNFPGRFSGRQFSNSRSEMNVSTLELGDSALYLCASSPKVEGGPMNTEAFFGQGTRLTVV.

A remark on this clone: A junction boundary mismatches the germline segment, possibly from a read error. V gene TRBV14 combines with J gene TRBJ1-4; D ambiguous. CDR3 size: 13 residues. Germline CDR1 reads SGHDN; CDR2 reads FVKESK. CDR3 nucleotides: TGTGCCAGTAGCCAAAACCTCCAGGAAAAACTGTTTTTT. Translated, it gives CASSQNLQEKLFF.

The CDR3 nucleotides read TGTGCCAGCAGCTTAACCCTAAACACTGAAGCTTTCTTT. It specifies CASSLTLNTEAFF. The gene calls are TRBV7-3 and TRBJ1-1; D ambiguous. In germline, CDR1 is SGHTA, CDR2 FQGTGA. Between the trimmed V and J ends, which lost 0 bases and 2 bases, there was a span of 4 bases. The CDR3 is 13 amino acids.

The CDR3 loop is CASSLGSHSGNQPQHF. CDR3 DNA sequence: TGTGCCAGCAGCCTCGGGTCTCATAGCGGCAATCAGCCCCAGCATTTT. This chain connects TRBV13 to TRBJ1-5; D ambiguous. CDR1 and CDR2 from the germline V gene are PRHDT and FYEKMQ (reference sequence). This CDR3 contains 16 residues. Trimming left V 5 bases short and J 2 bases short, with 16 bases between.

The genes are TRBV7-9 and TRBJ2-5; 7 positions match TRBD1. V dropped 6 bases and J dropped 7; count of bases not matched to a gene: 5. Per germline, CDR1 SEHNR and CDR2 FQNEAQ (reference sequence). This CDR3 is 12 amino acids long. The CDR3 here is CASRTGVGTQYF. The CDR3 DNA sequence: TGTGCCAGCAGAACAGGGGTGGGGACCCAGTACTTC.

J is TRBJ2-3 and V is TRBV18; D possibly corresponds to TRBD2 (5 bases). Trimming left V 3 bases short and J 4 bases short, with 5 bases between. In germline, CDR1 is KGHSH, CDR2 LQKENI. The CDR3 totals 12 residues. The CDR3 nucleotides are TGTGCCAGCTCACCCGGGGCAGATACGCAGTATTTT. It specifies CASSPGADTQYF.

V usage is TRBV30 and J usage is TRBJ1-5; weak D call: TRBD1 (6 bases). V gave up 5 bases and J gave up 3 bases, with 11 bases separating them. CDR1 is GTSNPN and CDR2 is SVGIG in the germline V gene (reference sequence). The CDR3 spans 13 residues. CDR3: CAWADSHNQPQHF. CDR3 bases: TGTGCCTGGGCGGACAGCCACAATCAGCCCCAGCATTTT.

The V and J genes are TRBV19 and TRBJ2-7, with TRBD2 matching over 13 bases. CDR3 length equals 16 residues. V was clipped by 4 bases and J by 6 bases; unmatched bases: 9. The V gene's germline CDR1 is LNHDA and CDR2 SQIVND (reference sequence). CDR3: CASSTSLAGGLGEQYF. The CDR3 DNA is TGTGCCAGTAGTACCTCACTAGCGGGGGGGCTGGGCGAGCAGTACTTC.

The gene calls are TRBV7-2 and TRBJ1-4, with 7 bases aligning to TRBD1. Germline assignment: CDR1 SGHTA and CDR2 FQGNSA. V was pared by 2 bases and J by 5 bases, with 5 bases of the junction left unmatched. The length of the CDR3 is 15 residues. CDR3 coding DNA: TGTGCCAGCAGCTTAAGCAGGGGGGAAAATGAAAAACTGTTTTTT. Protein sequence: CASSLSRGENEKLFF.